One sample yielded the 32 T cell receptor beta chains listed below, sequenced in a study of Ad26.COV2.S vaccination and SARS-CoV-2 variants. Here immunoSEQ multiplex PCR was the method, and the copy in TCRdb shows in-frame clones only, minus some. Of 350,000 to 500,000 clones listed, approximately 89% are singletons. This sample's treatment: 15 to 20 received Ad26.COV2.S at low or high dose, single or two shots; five or six received placebo; per-sample allocation not given. Specimen acquisition occurred on day 63 following the initial vaccine or placebo injection. The starting material was peripheral blood, obtained in a trial of Ad26.COV2.S vaccine versus placebo. The source is a person between 18 and 65 years old who received the Ad26.COV2.S COVID-19 vaccine or a placebo.

This clone was recorded only once. The chain couples TRBV4-1 to TRBJ2-5, with D tentatively TRBD2 (5 bases). In germline, CDR1 is MGHRA, CDR2 YSYEKL. V was cut by 3 bases and J by 2 bases, with 31 bases left in between. The CDR3 consists of 21 residues. The CDR3 bases are TGCGCCAGCAGCCATAGGGTGGGCGGCATCTGGACTCAATCGCCACAAGAGACCCAGTACTTC. Protein sequence: CASSHRVGGIWTQSPQETQYF.

Remarks on this clone: Distinct nucleotide sequences in the sample also encode this CDR3. The chain couples TRBV5-6 to TRBJ2-1, with D possibly TRBD2 on 5 matching bases. The CDR3 contains 12 residues. The germline V and J ends were trimmed by 2 bases and 5 bases, with 5 bases remaining between them. In germline, CDR1 is SGHDT, CDR2 YYEEEE. This CDR3 is CASSFGDNEQFF. In nucleotides, the CDR3 is TGTGCCAGCAGCTTCGGGGACAATGAGCAGTTCTTC. The full variable domain, rest sourced from reference TRBV5-6 and TRBJ2-1, is DAGVTQSPTHLIKTRGQQVTLRCSPKSGHDTVSWYQQALGQGPQFIFQYYEEEERQRGNFPDRFSGHQFPNYSSELNVNALLLGDSALYLCASSFGDNEQFFGPGTRLTVL.

The chain combines TRBV6-2 or TRBV6-3 with TRBJ1-2; D is unclear. Between the trimmed V and J ends, which lost 2 bases and 3 bases, there was a span of 4 bases. CDR3 length: 12 amino acids. CDR1 and CDR2 from the germline V gene are MNHEY and SVGEGT. CDR3 region: CASSYGHYGYTF. The CDR3 coding sequence is TGTGCCAGCAGTTACGGGCACTATGGCTACACCTTC.

As DNA, the CDR3 is TGTGCCAGTAGTCGTCCCGGGACAGAGTCCTACGAGCAGTACTTC. It specifies CASSRPGTESYEQYF. The chain has TRBV19 and TRBJ2-7, with 7 bases that match TRBD1. Germline CDR1 reads LNHDA; CDR2 reads SQIVND (reference sequence). J lost 1 base, V lost 5 bases, and 8 bases had no gene match. The CDR3 runs to 15 residues. Combining the CDR3 with reference TRBV19 and TRBJ2-7 gives the whole variable domain DGGITQSPKYLFRKEGQNVTLSCEQNLNHDAMYWYRQDPGQGLRLIYYSQIVNDFQKGDIAEGYSVSREKKESFPLTVTSAQKNPTAFYLCASSRPGTESYEQYFGPGTRLTVT.

This chain links TRBV6-5 with TRBJ1-4; maybe TRBD1 (6 bases). This CDR3 has 14 amino acids. The germline CDR1 and CDR2 sequences are MNHEY and SVGAGI. Between the trimmed V and J ends, which lost 2 bases and 7 bases, there was a span of 11 bases. The CDR3 DNA sequence: TGTGCCAGCAGTTACGGCCAGGGGTTTGAAAAACTGTTTTTT. This gives the protein CASSYGQGFEKLFF.

The chain combines TRBV9 with TRBJ1-2; a possible D gene is TRBD1 (6 bases). Germline lookup yields CDR1 SGDLS and CDR2 YYNGEE. Trimming removed 2 bases from V and 4 bases from J, with 15 bases in between. This CDR3 comprises 15 residues. The CDR3 loop is CASSVSVGASYGYTF. In DNA, the CDR3 is TGTGCCAGCAGCGTTAGTGTGGGGGCATCCTATGGCTACACCTTC.

V is TRBV19 and J is TRBJ2-1; D not resolved. CDR1 is LNHDA and CDR2 is SQIVND in the germline V gene (reference sequence). V lost 5 bases and J 1 base, leaving 12 bases between the germline ends. This CDR3 is built from 15 residues. CDR3 region: CASSPATPSYNEQFF. DNA of the CDR3: TGTGCCAGTAGTCCCGCGACCCCTTCCTACAATGAGCAGTTCTTC. The complete variable domain, with remaining parts taken from reference TRBV19 and TRBJ2-1, reads DGGITQSPKYLFRKEGQNVTLSCEQNLNHDAMYWYRQDPGQGLRLIYYSQIVNDFQKGDIAEGYSVSREKKESFPLTVTSAQKNPTAFYLCASSPATPSYNEQFFGPGTRLTVL.

The chain combines TRBV5-1 with TRBJ1-5; 10 bases are a match to TRBD1. V lost 4 bases and J lost 6; bases outside the gene matches: 4. The CDR3 runs 14 residues. CDR1 SGHRS and CDR2 YFSETQ come from the germline V gene. CDR3 in DNA: TGCGCCAGCAGCAAGACAGGGGGCTTTCAGCCCCAGCATTTT. It is translated as CASSKTGGFQPQHF.

The J gene is TRBJ2-5, the V gene TRBV7-8; D may match TRBD1 or TRBD2 (5 bases each). The CDR3 consists of 13 residues. Trimming removed 11 bases at V and 2 bases at J, with 15 bases between. Germline values: CDR1 SGHVS, CDR2 FQNEAQ. The CDR3 loop reads CAGTVLTQETQYF. The CDR3 region has the DNA TGTGCCGGGACCGTCCTAACGCAAGAGACCCAGTACTTC.

This chain links TRBV6-6 with TRBJ1-1; D ambiguous. This CDR3 spans 12 amino acids. Trimming cost V 6 bases and J 8 bases, with 13 bases left between them. Looked up from germline, CDR1 is MNHNY and CDR2 is SVGAGI (reference sequence). The CDR3 is CASSRENWEAFF. For the CDR3, the DNA is TGTGCCAGCAGCCGGGAGAACTGGGAAGCTTTCTTT.

The chain couples TRBV19 to TRBJ1-1; unclear D gene. V was cut by 6 bases and J by 4 bases, with 9 bases left in between. The CDR3 is made up of 12 amino acids. The germline gives CDR1 LNHDA, CDR2 SQIVND (reference sequence). Here the CDR3 DNA reads TGTGCCAGTAGGTATATGGGCACTGAAGCTTTCTTT. The encoded protein is CASRYMGTEAFF.

The genes are TRBV9 and TRBJ2-2, with 11 bases identical to TRBD2. J was trimmed by 0 bases and V by 7 bases; bases with no gene match: 5. The CDR3 spans 16 residues. The V gene's germline CDR1 is SGDLS and CDR2 YYNGEE. CDR3 loop: CASGATSGTNTGELFF. Written as DNA, the CDR3 is TGTGCCAGCGGCGCGACTAGCGGGACGAACACCGGGGAGCTGTTTTTT.

In the case of this clone: Other DNA variants within this sample encode the same CDR3. The CDR3 sequence is CASSLDGLNTEAFF. For the CDR3, the DNA is TGCGCCAGCAGCTTGGACGGTTTGAACACTGAAGCTTTCTTT. The chain is built from TRBV5-1 and TRBJ1-1, with D uncertain. The germline CDR1 and CDR2 sequences are SGHRS and YFSETQ. The length of the CDR3 is 14 residues. The V end lost 0 bases, the J end lost 0 bases, and 6 bases lay between the germline ends.

V is TRBV4-3 and J is TRBJ1-2; D gene ambiguous. CDR3 length: 14 amino acids. V was trimmed by 0 bases and J by 4 bases, leaving 9 bases between them. The germline CDR1 and CDR2 sequences are LGHNA and YSLEER. CDR3 loop: CASSQDRSGYGYTF. The CDR3 nucleotides are TGCGCCAGCAGCCAAGATCGGTCAGGCTATGGCTACACCTTC.

V usage is TRBV6-2 or TRBV6-3 and J usage is TRBJ2-3, with D possibly TRBD1 on 5 matching bases. This CDR3 spans 19 amino acids. CDR1 is MNHEY, CDR2 SVGEGT, per germline. V was cut by 5 bases and J by 2 bases, with 26 bases left in between. CDR3 bases: TGTGCCAGCAGTCGCCCCCCATTAGGGGCAGGGTCCCACACAGATACGCAGTATTTT. Its translation: CASSRPPLGAGSHTDTQYF.

The chain has TRBV18 and TRBJ2-1; possibly TRBD2 for D (6 bases). This CDR3 region has 17 residues. The germline V gene has CDR1 KGHSH and CDR2 LQKENI. The V end lost 1 base, the J end lost 0 bases, and 13 bases lay between the germline ends. CDR3 region: CASSPLGPEGSYNEQFF. CDR3 coding DNA: TGTGCCAGCTCACCACTTGGCCCGGAGGGCTCCTACAATGAGCAGTTCTTC.

This chain connects TRBV11-2 to TRBJ2-1, with D perhaps TRBD2 (5 bases). Germline loops: CDR1 SGHAT, CDR2 FQNNGV. The V gene lost 3 bases and the J gene lost 1 base, with 13 bases spanning the gap. This CDR3 has 16 amino acids. CDR3 sequence (DNA): TGTGCCAGCAGCTTGCGGGCAACTACTTCCTACAATGAGCAGTTCTTC. This sequence encodes CASSLRATTSYNEQFF.

This clone was observed a single time. The gene calls are TRBV7-3 and TRBJ2-2, with TRBD2 matching 13 bases. The germline CDR1 and CDR2 sequences are SGHTA and FQGTGA. There are 15 residues in the CDR3. V was pared by 4 bases and J by 10 bases, with 6 bases of the junction left unmatched. CDR3 residues: CASSSLGLAGAELFF. CDR3 nucleotide sequence: TGTGCCAGCAGCTCCCTAGGACTAGCGGGAGCGGAGCTGTTTTTT. The complete variable domain, with remaining parts taken from reference TRBV7-3 and TRBJ2-2, reads GAGVSQTPSNKVTEKGKYVELRCDPISGHTALYWYRQSLGQGPEFLIYFQGTGAADDSGLPNDRFFAVRPEGSVSTLKIQRTERGDSAVYLCASSSLGLAGAELFFGEGSRLTVL.

The genes are TRBV5-1 and TRBJ2-1, with a weak D call TRBD2 (5 bases). V lost 1 base to trimming and J lost 8 bases, with 13 bases between them. Per the germline V gene, CDR1 is SGHRS and CDR2 is YFSETQ. The CDR3 loop spans 14 amino acids. The CDR3 DNA is TGCGCCAGCAGCTTGTCCACGAGCGGTTATGAGCAGTTCTTC. This gives the protein CASSLSTSGYEQFF.

V gene TRBV5-6 combines with J gene TRBJ1-2; unclear D gene. In germline, CDR1 is SGHDT, CDR2 YYEEEE. This CDR3 has 15 amino acids. V was cut by 3 bases and J by 2 bases, with 14 bases left in between. The CDR3 here is CASSSTEEDNYGYTF. The CDR3 DNA reads as TGTGCCAGCAGCTCTACGGAGGAGGACAACTATGGCTACACCTTC.

J is TRBJ2-1 and V is TRBV4-3; 8 nucleotides agree with TRBD2. Germline trimming cut 3 bases from V and 12 bases from J; bases unmatched to any gene: 7. The CDR3 spans 13 residues. Germline CDR1 reads LGHNA; CDR2 reads YSLEER. For the CDR3, the DNA is TGCGCCAGCAGCCACCGTGAGCGGGAGAGGCAGTTCTTC. Translating gives CASSHRERERQFF.

This chain links TRBV7-2 with TRBJ2-6; no clear D gene. Germline CDR1 reads SGHTA; CDR2 reads FQGNSA. Trimming pared 7 bases from V and 0 bases from J, leaving 16 bases between. The CDR3 runs to 17 residues. The chain's CDR3 is CASTLSYRLSGANVLTF. CDR3 in DNA: TGTGCCAGCACCCTTTCTTACCGACTCTCTGGGGCCAACGTCCTGACTTTC.

The chain uses TRBV10-3 and TRBJ2-1; no clear D gene. CDR1 is ENHRY and CDR2 is SYGVKD in the germline V gene. V was clipped by 4 bases and J by 9 bases, with 10 bases between them. The CDR3 covers 12 residues. CDR3 loop: CAISVIQVEQFF. The CDR3 bases are TGTGCCATCAGTGTAATCCAGGTTGAGCAGTTCTTC.

The V gene is TRBV4-3, the J gene TRBJ1-2; D gene uncertain. Per the germline V gene, CDR1 is LGHNA and CDR2 is YSLEER. Trimming took off 0 bases at V and 5 bases at J, with 16 bases between the two ends. The CDR3 length is 16 residues. CDR3 sequence: CASSQDLGGPFYGYTF. In DNA, the CDR3 is TGCGCCAGCAGCCAAGATCTGGGTGGACCGTTTTATGGCTACACCTTC.

This chain joins TRBV5-1 and TRBJ1-5, with 9 bases aligning to TRBD1. V lost 4 bases, J lost 7 bases, and 12 bases stayed unmatched. The CDR3 contains 16 residues. Germline-derived CDR1 and CDR2 are SGHRS and YFSETQ. The CDR3: CASSLGPGTGNQPQHF. The CDR3 nucleotides are TGCGCCAGCAGCCTGGGACCCGGGACAGGGAACCAGCCCCAGCATTTT.

This chain links TRBV24-1 with TRBJ2-3; D may match TRBD1 or TRBD2 (5 bases each). V was cut by 1 base and J by 1 base, with 11 bases left in between. Germline CDR1 is KGHDR and CDR2 is SFDVKD. The CDR3 is 16 amino acids. The DNA for the CDR3 is TGTGCCACCAGTGATTTACCGGGGCTCGGCACAGATACGCAGTATTTT. Its protein product is CATSDLPGLGTDTQYF.

V is TRBV4-2 and J is TRBJ2-1, with D perhaps being TRBD1 or TRBD2 (6 bases each). Trimming took off 3 bases at V and 5 bases at J, with 17 bases between the two ends. Per germline, CDR1 LGHNA and CDR2 YNFKEQ. This CDR3 has 16 residues. CDR3 sequence reads: CASSHARRGGHNEQFF. CDR3 DNA: TGTGCCAGCAGCCATGCCCGCCGTGGGGGGCACAATGAGCAGTTCTTC.

This clone was recorded a few times. The V and J genes are TRBV7-2 and TRBJ2-1; TRBD1 matches 8 bases. Germline V CDR1 and CDR2: SGHTA, FQGNSA. CDR3 length equals 11 residues. The J segment lost 15 bases and the V segment lost 3 bases, leaving 4 bases of the junction unmatched. The CDR3 loop is CASSFGQGWFF. For the CDR3, the DNA is TGTGCCAGCAGCTTCGGACAGGGTTGGTTCTTC.

This chain uses TRBV18 with TRBJ1-2; D gene uncertain. The CDR3 totals 16 residues. V was shortened by 0 bases and J by 0 bases, with 11 bases between the two germline ends. CDR1 and CDR2 (germline): KGHSH, LQKENI. CDR3 in amino acids: CASSPPSPSSNYGYTF. In DNA form, the CDR3 reads TGTGCCAGCTCACCACCGAGCCCATCTTCTAACTATGGCTACACCTTC.

This clone appeared a few times. V usage is TRBV7-2 and J usage is TRBJ2-1; the match to TRBD1 covers 9 bases. The CDR3 runs 16 residues. Trimming at V came to 0 bases and at J to 6 bases, leaving 6 bases not matched to a gene. CDR1 and CDR2 from the germline V gene are SGHTA and FQGNSA. The CDR3 loop reads CASSLAGQGFINEQFF. CDR3 coding DNA: TGTGCCAGCAGCTTAGCGGGACAGGGTTTTATCAATGAGCAGTTCTTC.

CDR3 region: CASSLGGTGGSQPQHF. The CDR3 bases are TGCGCCAGCAGCTTGGGTGGGACAGGTGGGAGTCAGCCCCAGCATTTT. V is TRBV5-1 and J is TRBJ1-5, with 8 bases identical to TRBD1. Germline CDR1 is SGHRS and CDR2 is YFSETQ. With 0 bases clipped from V and 6 bases from J, the junction kept 8 bases outside the gene matches. CDR3 length: 16 amino acids.

This rearrangement joins TRBV21-1 to TRBJ2-2; TRBD2, the table's D call, lacks a check against the DNA. TRBV21-1 is designated a pseudogene. The CDR3 extends over 19 amino acids. CDR3 nucleotides: TGTGCCACCCCCGGAGTGACTAGCGGGAGGCGATCGAACACCGGGGAGCTGTTTTTT. The encoded protein is CATPGVTSGRRSNTGELFF.